The clone carrying this TCR beta chain appeared a single time. Its target is not known. CDR3 size: 15 residues. V gave up 0 bases and J gave up 5 bases, with 12 bases separating them. Germline V gene lookup returns CDR1 SGHKS and CDR2 YYEKEE (reference sequence). The data were taken from a study of Ad26.COV2.S vaccination and SARS-CoV-2 variants. Study-wide points: Placebo recipients and vaccine recipients were similar in non-spike TCR breadth. Placebo recipients had lower spike-specific TCR breadth than vaccine recipients.

Treatment given: roughly 20 received Ad26.COV2.S at low or high dose, single or two shots; 5 received placebo; per-sample allocation not given. Specimen acquisition occurred on day 63 following the initial vaccine or placebo injection. This vaccine is an Ad26 vector that expresses the Wuhan-strain SARS-CoV-2 spike. Data came from immunoSEQ multiplex PCR; TCRdb stores just in-frame clones and leaves some out. The sample contains about 400,000 clones, about 89% of which appear only once. Material: peripheral blood, obtained in a trial of Ad26.COV2.S vaccine versus placebo. The chain uses TRBV5-5 and TRBJ2-1; D is possibly TRBD2 (6 bases). This TCR came from a person aged 18-65 years who received the Ad26.COV2.S COVID-19 vaccine or a placebo. The DNA of the CDR3 is TGTGCCAGCAGCTTGGTGCGGGGATTACACAATGAGCAGTTCTTC. Its protein is CASSLVRGLHNEQFF.